This T cell receptor (beta chain) is from a study of T-cell memory formation after mild COVID-19. Study in general: TCR clusters were mostly donor specific. Study-level findings and limits: Whereas later expanders leaned CD4+, clones contracting day 15 to 85 showed a balanced CD4/CD8 makeup. Researchers report contracting CD4+ clones mostly in CM and EM, with CD8+ clones in EMRA. Cross-reactive memory appears to have joined, as suggested by some responding clones showing up in pre-infection memory.

This clonotype has just a few counts. Antigen unknown. V lost 8 bases to trimming and J lost 2 bases; unmatched junction nucleotides: 7. The CDR3 has 14 residues. TCRdb called the 5' RACE reads again in MiXCR, with one record for every CDR3 protein. The sample contains nearly 200,000 distinct CDR3 sequences, about a sixth of which appear only once. This rearrangement joins TRBV12-3 or TRBV12-4 to TRBJ1-2, with 8 positions matching TRBD1. Material: PBMCs or a T cell subset sorted from them (not recorded which). This receptor was taken from an adult woman who had mild COVID-19 (a few samples of this study predate the infection). Cell type and time point are not known. CDR3 bases: TGTGCCAGCCGAAACAACAGGGGGAACTATGGCTACACCTTC. Its translation is CASRNNRGNYGYTF.